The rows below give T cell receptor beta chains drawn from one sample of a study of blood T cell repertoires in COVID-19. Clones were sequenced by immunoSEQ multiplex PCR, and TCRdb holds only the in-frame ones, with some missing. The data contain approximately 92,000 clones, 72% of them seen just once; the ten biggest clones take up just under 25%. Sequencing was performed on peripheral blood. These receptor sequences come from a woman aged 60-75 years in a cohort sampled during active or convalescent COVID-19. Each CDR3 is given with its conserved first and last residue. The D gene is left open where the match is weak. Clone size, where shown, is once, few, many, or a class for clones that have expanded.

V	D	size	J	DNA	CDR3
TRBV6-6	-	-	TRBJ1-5	TGTGCCAGCAGTTACGCCCAGGGGAGGGGCAATCAGCCCCAGCATTTT	CASSYAQGRGNQPQHF
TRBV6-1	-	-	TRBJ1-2	TGTGCCAGCAGTGAATGGACTGGGCTCTATGGCTACACCTTC	CASSEWTGLYGYTF
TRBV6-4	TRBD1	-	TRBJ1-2	TGTGCCAGCGGACAGGTGGAGGGCTATGGCTACACCTTC	CASGQVEGYGYTF
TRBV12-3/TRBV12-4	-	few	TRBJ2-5	TGTGCCAGCAGCCAGGGAGAGACCCAGTACTTC	CASSQGETQYF
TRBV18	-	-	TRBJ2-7	TGTGCCAGCTCACCAGTTCAGGGGTCCTACGAGCAGTACTTC	CASSPVQGSYEQYF
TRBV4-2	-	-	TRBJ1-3	TGTGCCAGCAGCCAAATCAGCTCTGGAAACACCATATATTTT	CASSQISSGNTIYF
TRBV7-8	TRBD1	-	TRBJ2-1	TGTGCCAGCAGCCCCGGACAGGGGGGGAATGAGCAGTTCTTC	CASSPGQGGNEQFF
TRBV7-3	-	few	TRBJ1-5	TGTGCCAGCAGCTTTTGGAACGGGGGGACGCTCCTTAGTCAGCCCCAGCATTTT	CASSFWNGGTLLSQPQHF
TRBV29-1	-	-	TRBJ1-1	TGCAGCGTTGAAGGTGGGGCAGATTTCGGGAACACTGAAGCTTTCTTT	CSVEGGADFGNTEAFF
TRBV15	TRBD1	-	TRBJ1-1	TGTGCCACCAGCAGAGCCCCGGGACAGGGGAACACTGAAGCTTTCTTT	CATSRAPGQGNTEAFF
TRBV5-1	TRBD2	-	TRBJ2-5	TGCGCCAGCAGCTTGGTGGTTCTAGCGGGGGCGAAACAAGAGACCCAGTACTTC	CASSLVVLAGAKQETQYF
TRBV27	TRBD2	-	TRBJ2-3	TGTGCCAGCAGTTTAACGGGACTAGCGGGCGTCACAGATACGCAGTATTTT	CASSLTGLAGVTDTQYF
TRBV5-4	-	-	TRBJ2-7	TGTGCCAGCAGCTGGGGGCGGGAGTCCTACGAGCAGTACTTC	CASSWGRESYEQYF
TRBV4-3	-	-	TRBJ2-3	TGCGCCAGCAGTCGAAGTCGAGCGAACACAGATACGCAGTATTTT	CASSRSRANTDTQYF
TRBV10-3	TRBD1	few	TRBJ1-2	TGTGCCATCAGCTCATTCCGGGACAGGGGGGTTGGCTATGGCTACACCTTC	CAISSFRDRGVGYGYTF
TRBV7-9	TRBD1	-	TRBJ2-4	TGTGCCAGCAGCTTAGGGGGACAGGGAACCAAAAACATTCAGTACTTC	CASSLGGQGTKNIQYF
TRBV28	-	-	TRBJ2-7	TGTGCCAGCAGTAGTGCAGGGATCCACGAGCAGTACTTC	CASSSAGIHEQYF
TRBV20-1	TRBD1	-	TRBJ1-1	TGCAGTGCTAGTGGGGACAGGGTAGTCGGGTACACTGAAGCTTTCTTT	CSASGDRVVGYTEAFF
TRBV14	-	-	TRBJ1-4	TGTGCCAGCAGCCGCACAGGGTCTGGGTATGAAAAACTGTTTTTT	CASSRTGSGYEKLFF
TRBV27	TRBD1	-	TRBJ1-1	TGTGCCAGCAGTTTAGGCCAGGGGGCTTCTAGGACTGAAGCTTTCTTT	CASSLGQGASRTEAFF
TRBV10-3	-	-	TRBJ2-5	TGTGCCATCAGTCCTCGAGCGCAGCAAGAGACCCAGTACTTC	CAISPRAQQETQYF
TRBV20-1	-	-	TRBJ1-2	TGCAGTGCTAGTGGGCTTGCCTATGGCTACACCTTC	CSASGLAYGYTF
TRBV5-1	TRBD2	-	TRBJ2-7	TGCGCCAGCAGCTGGACCCTAGCGGGGGGGATGTACGAGCAGTACTTC	CASSWTLAGGMYEQYF
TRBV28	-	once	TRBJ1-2	TGTGCCAGCAGTTTTAGAGGGATCTATGGCTACACCTTC	CASSFRGIYGYTF
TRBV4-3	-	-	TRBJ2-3	TGCGCCAGCAGCCAAGATCATCGGGGAGTAGATACGCAGTATTTT	CASSQDHRGVDTQYF
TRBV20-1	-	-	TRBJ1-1	TGCAGTGCTAGTATGCAGGGGATCTTAGGTGAAGCTTTCTTT	CSASMQGILGEAFF
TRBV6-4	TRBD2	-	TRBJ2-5	TGTGCCAGCAGTGATTGGACTAGTCGGGGGCAAGAGACCCAGTACTTC	CASSDWTSRGQETQYF
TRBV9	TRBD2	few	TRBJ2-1	TGTGCCAGCAGCGTAGTCCCTAGCGGGGCGGTCAATGAGCAGTTCTTC	CASSVVPSGAVNEQFF
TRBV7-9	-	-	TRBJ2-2	TGTGCCAGCAGCCCCCGTAGCGGGAACACCGGGGAGCTGTTTTTT	CASSPRSGNTGELFF
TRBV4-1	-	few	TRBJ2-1	TGCGCCAGCAGCCCTCATGACGGGAGCTCCTACAATGAGCAGTTCTTC	CASSPHDGSSYNEQFF
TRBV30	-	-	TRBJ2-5	TGTGCCTGGAGTCCCGGGCAAGAGACCCAGTACTTC	CAWSPGQETQYF
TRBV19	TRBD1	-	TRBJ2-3	TGTGCCAGTAGTAAAGGACAGGGGGTAGGGGTCGGCACAGATACGCAGTATTTT	CASSKGQGVGVGTDTQYF
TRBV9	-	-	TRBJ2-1	TGTGCCAGCAGCCCTAGGTGGATCTCCCCCAATGAGCAGTTCTTC	CASSPRWISPNEQFF
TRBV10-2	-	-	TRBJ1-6	TGCGCCAGCAGTCGAACAGGGAATAATTCACCCCTCCACTTT	CASSRTGNNSPLHF
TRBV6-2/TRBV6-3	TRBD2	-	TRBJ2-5	TGTGCCAGCAGTTACGGGGGAGGGGTAGAGACCCAGTACTTC	CASSYGGGVETQYF
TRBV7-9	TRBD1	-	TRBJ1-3	TGTGCCAGCAGCCTAGGGGGCCTTGGAAACACCATATATTTT	CASSLGGLGNTIYF
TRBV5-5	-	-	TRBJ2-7	TGTGCCAGCAGCTTGCCGGGATACGAGCAGTACTTC	CASSLPGYEQYF
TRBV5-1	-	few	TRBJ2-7	TGCGCCAGCAGCTTGGGACAGACTTCCTACGAGCAGTACTTC	CASSLGQTSYEQYF
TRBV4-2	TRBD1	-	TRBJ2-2	TGTGCCAGCAGCCAAGATCCCCCAGACAGGGTGTGGACCGGGGAGCTGTTTTTT	CASSQDPPDRVWTGELFF
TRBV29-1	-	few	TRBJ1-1	TGCAGCGTACGAGCAGGACAGAGGGTGACTGAAGCTTTCTTT	CSVRAGQRVTEAFF